The sequence of this TCR beta chain was determined in a study of blood T cells in healthy people across ages. Whole-study results and caveats: Long-lived and aged donors differed, with more naive CD4+ cells and higher diversity in the long-lived.

On this clonotype itself: Antigen specificity is unknown.

Sample-barcoded 5' priming and a J-beta primer mix drove a second PCR of roughly 6 to 12 cycles. Each CDR3 protein gets one entry after TCRdb re-called the 5' RACE reads with MiXCR. The sample lists approximately 780,000 distinct CDR3 sequences, more than 25% occurring once. Germline assignment: CDR1 SQVTM and CDR2 ANQGSEA. This CDR3 has 15 residues. V gave up 2 bases and J gave up 2 bases, with 14 bases separating them. These data are also associated with another study on T cells of mothers and their children. From that report: There were over 8.5 million TCR beta CDR3 reads from each mother and approximately 2.9 million from each child. The shaping of TCR recombination output by thymic selection is similar in related and unrelated pairs.

The clonotype comes from a boy aged 5-17 years in good health. The chain carries TRBV29-1 and TRBJ2-3; D remains ambiguous. The sequenced material came from blood. The CDR3 reads CSVETVGQVTDTQYF. As DNA, the CDR3 is TGCAGCGTTGAAACAGTGGGCCAGGTCACAGATACGCAGTATTTT.